This TCR beta chain originates from a study of T cells in localized non-small cell lung cancer. General observations from the study: Appearing in adjacent lung were a median about 60 of the top 100 tumor clones.

By share, this clone ranks as medium-sized. What it binds is unknown. In germline, CDR1 is MNHGY, CDR2 SAAAGT. V lost 6 bases to trimming and J lost 4 bases; unmatched junction nucleotides: 9. This CDR3 region has 15 residues. Libraries were prepared by immunoSEQ multiplex PCR; TCRdb keeps only in-frame clonotypes and omits some of them. The profile shows about 950 clones, 20% of them singletons. The sample was normal lung tissue next to the tumor, taken before any cancer treatment. The receptor was isolated from a man aged 40 to 70 with stage III lung adenocarcinoma. The chain employs TRBV6-8 and TRBJ2-7, with 10 bases that match TRBD1. The CDR3 here is CASRLTGTGVYEQYF. The CDR3 nucleotides read TGTGCCAGCAGATTGACCGGGACAGGGGTTTACGAGCAGTACTTC.